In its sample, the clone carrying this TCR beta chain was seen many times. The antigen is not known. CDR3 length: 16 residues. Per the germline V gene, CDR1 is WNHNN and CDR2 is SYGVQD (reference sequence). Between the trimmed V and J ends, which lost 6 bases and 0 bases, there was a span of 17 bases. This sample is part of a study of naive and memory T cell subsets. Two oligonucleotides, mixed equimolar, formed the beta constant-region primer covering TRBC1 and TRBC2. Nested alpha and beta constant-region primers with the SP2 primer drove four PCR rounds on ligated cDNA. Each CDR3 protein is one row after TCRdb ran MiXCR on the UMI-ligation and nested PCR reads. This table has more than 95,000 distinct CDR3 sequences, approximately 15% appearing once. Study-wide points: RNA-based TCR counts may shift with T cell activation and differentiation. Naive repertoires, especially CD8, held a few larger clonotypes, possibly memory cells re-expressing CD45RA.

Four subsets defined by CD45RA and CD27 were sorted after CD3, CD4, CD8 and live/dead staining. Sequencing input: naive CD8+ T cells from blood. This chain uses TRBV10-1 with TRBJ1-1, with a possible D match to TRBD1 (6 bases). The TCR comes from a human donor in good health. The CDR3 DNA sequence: TGCGCCAGCAGGGCCGTCCGGGGGCTCATGAACACTGAAGCTTTCTTT. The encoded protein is CASRAVRGLMNTEAFF.